This T cell receptor (beta chain) was found in a study of spatial heterogeneity in lung cancer (dated by TCRdb to between 2018 and 2021). Context from the whole study: More beta-chain than alpha-chain transcripts were consistently detected, likely reflecting higher beta-chain transcript abundance. In the raw uncorrected reads, each unique combination of TCR and UMI appeared more than ten times on average. At surgery, both alpha and beta chains were TCR-sequenced in around 240 tumor regions, fewer than 85 matched nontumor lung samples and some 58 PBMC samples. Nonsynonymous mutation counts, determined by whole-exome sequencing of tumor tissue, were related to TCR repertoire features. TCR alpha and beta repertoires were quantitatively compared across multiple tumor regions, matched nontumor lung and blood in non-small cell lung cancer. Points the paper makes about the study in general: Ubiquitous expanded tumor TCRs were detected in blood more often at tumor resection than at routine follow-up. Confirming at a functional level the hypothesis that regional TCRs recognize regional mutations was considered to require additional single-cell paired TCR alpha and beta sequencing.

Libraries were constructed by 5' RACE. Sequenced using a NextSeq 500. In the TCR library protocol, a unique molecular identifier was attached to each TCR cDNA molecule so that PCR and sequencing errors could be corrected. As for the authors' bioinformatics: TCR identification, UMI-based error correction and CDR3 extraction were all carried out with Decombinator tools. Expanded TCRs were defined as those above a frequency of 2 per 1,000, corresponding to the top 1% of the tumor frequency distribution. Renyi diversity was computed with the R vegan package after each repertoire had been subsampled 100 times to 5,000 TCRs. To build CDR3 similarity networks, amino acid triplet string-kernel similarity was used, and CDR3s were connected when their pairwise similarity was above 0.82. Clones were called with MiXCR by TCRdb after fastp trimmed the public reads at Q25, and only in-frame beta chains were retained. Rows merge per CDR3 protein into single entries with the most common DNA and genes. The V and J calls follow TCRdb's processing rather than the paper's. The sample profile shows 40,000 to 55,000 distinct CDR3 sequences; over 6.5% of them were found once. The top ten hold around 45% of the sample.

Sample time point, as interpreted from the label and publication: sample taken at primary tumor resection. The donors were some 76 patients from the lung TRACERx cohort who had early-stage, untreated non-small cell lung cancer. Without any cell sorting, TCR sequencing was performed on whole RNA extracted either from tumor and nontumor lung tissue or from cryopreserved PBMC samples. Only patients for whom sufficient RNA was available from at least two tumor regions were selected for TCR sequencing. Trimming at the junction amounts to 0 bases on V and 4 bases on J, and the germline ends lie 25 bases apart. CDR1 DFQATT and CDR2 SNEGSKA are derived from the germline V gene (reference sequence). The CDR3 goes from the cysteine to the phenylalanine over 19 residues. CDR3 DNA only is kept here, 57 bases in frame from base 1. This clonotype was seen at least ten times. Its antigen is still unknown. No base qualities exist here, and no much larger clone lies one base off it.

Material: PBMCs, obtained at surgery. The receptor chain draws on TRBV20-1 and TRBJ1-5; the best D guess is TRBD1, with 6 bases matching. The sequence was collected from a female donor with early-stage non-small cell lung cancer. The nucleotide sequence is given as TGCAGTGCTAGAGATAGCGGACGGGACAATTTTTTAGGGAATCAGCCCCAGCATTTT. Its translation is CSARDSGRDNFLGNQPQHF.